This T cell receptor beta chain was documented in a study of shared clonotypes between healthy human individuals. Study findings and constraints: At large depth, rarefaction still showed sorted-subset sequencing to be incomplete. When naive CD4 clonotypes were compared across several donors, 4% to 6.5% were shared.

Germline CDR1 and CDR2: SNHLY and FYNNEI. This CDR3 is built from 15 residues. V dropped 6 bases and J dropped 3; count of bases not matched to a gene: 7. The authors loaded roughly 180 ng DNA, around 30,000 T cell genomes, into sorted-subset replicate PCRs. The table came from immunoSEQ multiplex PCR; TCRdb's copy has only in-frame clones and leaves some out. The sample yields some 2,500,000 clones, 90% to 95% seen once. A note on this clone: The antigen is not known.

This receptor was obtained from a man in his late teens or twenties in good health. Some clones in this sample may be carry-over from other donors' samples. The chain employs TRBV2 and TRBJ2-5; 10 positions match TRBD2. Material for sequencing was naive CD4+ T cells from PBMCs. Subset indicated: CD45RA+ positively selected. The CDR3 region has the DNA TGTGCCAGCAGGCTTGGACTAGCGGATAAAGAGACCCAGTACTTC. Translation: CASRLGLADKETQYF.